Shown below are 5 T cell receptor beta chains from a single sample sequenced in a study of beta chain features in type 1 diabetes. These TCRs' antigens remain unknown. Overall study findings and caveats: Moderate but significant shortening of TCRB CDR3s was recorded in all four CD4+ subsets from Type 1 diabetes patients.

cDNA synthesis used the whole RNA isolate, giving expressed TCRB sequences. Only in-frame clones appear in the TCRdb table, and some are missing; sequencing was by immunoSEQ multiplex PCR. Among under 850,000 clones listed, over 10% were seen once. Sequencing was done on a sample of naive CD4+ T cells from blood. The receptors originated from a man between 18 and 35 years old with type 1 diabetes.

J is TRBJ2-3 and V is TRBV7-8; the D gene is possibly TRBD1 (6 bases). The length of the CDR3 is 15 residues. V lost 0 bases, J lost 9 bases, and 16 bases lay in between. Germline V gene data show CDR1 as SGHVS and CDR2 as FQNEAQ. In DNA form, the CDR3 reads TGTGCCAGCAGCTTAGCGGGGGCTACCGCGTGGACGCAGTATTTT. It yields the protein CASSLAGATAWTQYF.

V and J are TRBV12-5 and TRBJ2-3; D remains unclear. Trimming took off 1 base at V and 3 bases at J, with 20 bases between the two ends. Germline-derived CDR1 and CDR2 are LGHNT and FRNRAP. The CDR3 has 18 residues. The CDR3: CASGLGKKTAGGTDTQYF. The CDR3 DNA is TGTGCTAGTGGTTTGGGCAAAAAGACCGCCGGTGGGACAGATACGCAGTATTTT.

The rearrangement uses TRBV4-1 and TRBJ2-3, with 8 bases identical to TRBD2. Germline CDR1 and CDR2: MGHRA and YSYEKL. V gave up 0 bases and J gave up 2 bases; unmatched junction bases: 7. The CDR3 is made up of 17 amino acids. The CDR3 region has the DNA TGCGCCAGCAGCCAAGACCGCGGGGGGCCCCTCACAGATACGCAGTATTTT. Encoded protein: CASSQDRGGPLTDTQYF.

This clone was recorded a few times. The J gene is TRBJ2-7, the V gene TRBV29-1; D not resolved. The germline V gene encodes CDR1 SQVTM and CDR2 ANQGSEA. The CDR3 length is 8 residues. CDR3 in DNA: TGCAGTTTGGACGAGCAGTACTTC. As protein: CSLDEQYF.

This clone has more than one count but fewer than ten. The CDR3 region is CASSVGRSYANTGELFF. CDR3 DNA sequence: TGTGCCAGCAGCGTAGGACGATCCTACGCGAACACCGGGGAGCTGTTTTTT. This rearrangement joins TRBV9 to TRBJ2-2; D uncertain. The V end was cut by 0 bases, the J end by 0 bases, with 12 bases between. Germline assignment: CDR1 SGDLS and CDR2 YYNGEE. This CDR3 region has 17 residues.